These 6 T cell receptor beta chains were all obtained from the same sample, sequenced in a study of long-term antiretroviral therapy in people with HIV. Version v3.0 of the immunoSEQ assay was performed at survey level. The method was immunoSEQ multiplex PCR; TCRdb's version includes in-frame clones alone and lacks a portion of them. The sample has 40,000 to 50,000 clones; 85% to 95% are singletons. Specimen: unsorted PBMCs, collected around 9.2 years after starting antiretroviral therapy. Receptor source: a man in his thirties or forties with HIV.

This clone was detected only once. The chain uses TRBV7-9 and TRBJ2-2; 10 nucleotides line up with TRBD1. This CDR3 region has 15 residues. Per germline, CDR1 SEHNR and CDR2 FQNEAQ (reference sequence). The ends lost 3 bases at V and 6 bases at J; junction bases unmatched: 4. The CDR3 reads CASSFRDRGSGELFF. The CDR3 bases are TGTGCCAGCAGCTTCCGGGACAGGGGTTCCGGGGAGCTGTTTTTT.

The chain employs TRBV29-1 and TRBJ2-3, with D possibly being TRBD1 or TRBD2 (5 bases each). Germline V gene lookup returns CDR1 SQVTM and CDR2 ANQGSEA. V lost 4 bases, J lost 6 bases, and 14 bases lay in between. There are 13 residues in the CDR3. The CDR3 region is CSVGQGVSDTQYF. CDR3 bases: TGCAGCGTTGGTCAGGGAGTAAGCGATACGCAGTATTTT.

This chain links TRBV11-2 with TRBJ1-2, with TRBD1 matching 8 bases. The germline CDR1 and CDR2 sequences are SGHAT and FQNNGV. V shed 6 bases, J shed 5 bases, and the junction held 8 bases outside the gene matches. CDR3 size: 14 residues. This CDR3 is CASSPRTGSYGYTF. Written as DNA, the CDR3 is TGTGCCAGCAGTCCTCGGACAGGGTCATATGGCTACACCTTC.

The V and J genes are TRBV6-5 and TRBJ2-7; D remains ambiguous. Germline lookup yields CDR1 MNHEY and CDR2 SVGAGI. V lost 0 bases and J 4 bases, leaving 10 bases between the germline ends. The CDR3 loop spans 14 amino acids. DNA of the CDR3: TGTGCCAGCAGTTACTCTGGAAATATGTACGAGCAGTACTTC. This encodes CASSYSGNMYEQYF.

This clone was counted a single time. The chain employs TRBV6-6 and TRBJ2-7; 13 bases align to TRBD2. V trimming: 5 bases; J trimming: 4 bases; junction bases outside the gene matches: 2. Germline assignment: CDR1 MNHNY and CDR2 SVGAGI (reference sequence). The CDR3 totals 14 residues. CDR3 in amino acids: CASSRLAGGYEQYF. The CDR3 DNA reads TGTGCCAGCAGTAGACTAGCGGGGGGTTACGAGCAGTACTTC.

In its sample, this clone was seen once. The rearrangement uses TRBV6-4 and TRBJ1-4; D remains ambiguous. V was trimmed by 4 bases and J by 6 bases, leaving 18 bases between them. The germline V gene encodes CDR1 MRHNA and CDR2 SNTAGT. CDR3 length: 16 amino acids. The CDR3 here is CASSGAEDRSDEKLFF. CDR3 nucleotides: TGTGCCAGCAGTGGGGCGGAGGACCGGTCCGATGAAAAACTGTTTTTT.